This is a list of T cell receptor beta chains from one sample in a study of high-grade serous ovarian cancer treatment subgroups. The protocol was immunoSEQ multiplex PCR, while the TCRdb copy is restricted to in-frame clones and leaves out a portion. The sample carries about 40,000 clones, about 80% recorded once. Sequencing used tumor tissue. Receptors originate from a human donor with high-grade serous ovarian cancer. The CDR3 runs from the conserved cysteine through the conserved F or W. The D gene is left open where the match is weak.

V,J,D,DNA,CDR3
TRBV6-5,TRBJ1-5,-,TGTGCCAGCAGTTACTCGGGGGGGAATCAGCCCCAGCATTTT,CASSYSGGNQPQHF
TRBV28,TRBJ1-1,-,TGTGCCAGCAGCGAAGAACTAACCAGGGGTGAAGCTTTCTTT,CASSEELTRGEAFF
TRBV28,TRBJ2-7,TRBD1,TGTGCCAGCAGTTCACCTTCACCGGGACAGGGGGTTTCCTACGAGCAGTACTTC,CASSSPSPGQGVSYEQYF
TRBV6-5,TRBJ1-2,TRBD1,TGTGCCAGCAGCCACGGGCAGGGGGACCGTTATGGCTACACCTTC,CASSHGQGDRYGYTF
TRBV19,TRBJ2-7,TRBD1,TGTGCCAGTAGTATCGCCGGGACAGGCTACGAGCAGTACTTC,CASSIAGTGYEQYF
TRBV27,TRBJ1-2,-,TGTGCCAGCAGTTCGGGGCCACAGAGGGGCGCGGGAGGCTACACCTTC,CASSSGPQRGAGGYTF
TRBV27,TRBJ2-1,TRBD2,TGTGCCAGCAGTGCCATAGCGGGAGGCGAGCAGTTCTTC,CASSAIAGGEQFF
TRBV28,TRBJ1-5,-,TGTGCCAGCAGTTTTCAGGGAAATCAGCCCCAGCATTTT,CASSFQGNQPQHF
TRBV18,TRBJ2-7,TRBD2,TGTGCCAGCTCACCACAGGCGGGAGGCCCCTACGAGCAGTACTTC,CASSPQAGGPYEQYF
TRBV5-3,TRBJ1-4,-,TGTGCCAGAAGCTTCCCTTCGGAAACTGAAAAACTGTTTTTT,CARSFPSETEKLFF